This TCR beta chain is from a study of blood T cell repertoires in COVID-19. Study-level information: The samples span acute and convalescent COVID-19 from the United States, Italy and Spain. In each case, the material was cDNA or gDNA derived from T cells, B-cell-depleted T cells, or PBMCs.

Germline CDR1 is SGHAT and CDR2 is FQNNGV. V was pared by 7 bases and J by 9 bases, with 22 bases between. The CDR3 is 16 residues long. Authors' processing steps: It was from reference gene primer amplification that nucleated cell counts were estimated. Assay used: immunoSEQ multiplex PCR; TCRdb lists only in-frame clones, some missing. Clone size and V and J calls were adopted from that table, with D and trimming inferred from the DNA. Seen here are nearly 15,000 clones, approximately 88% observed once, and the top ten hold around 8.5%. This TCR derives from a human donor in a cohort sampled during active COVID-19. What was sequenced was peripheral blood. The chain employs TRBV11-2 and TRBJ1-6; maybe TRBD1 (6 bases). Here the CDR3 reads CASTGGGSLRGSPLHF. For the CDR3, the DNA is TGTGCCAGCACCGGGGGGGGCTCGCTTAGGGGTTCACCCCTCCACTTT.